This T cell receptor (beta chain) was sequenced for a study of molecular identifiers for immune sequencing clone quantification. Across the study: Within a replicate experiment, RNA obtained from either roughly 20,000 or 100,000 naive CD8 cells was divided into five aliquots, and four of those aliquots were then sequenced.

Comment on this clonotype: The antigen is undetermined.

The CDR3 spans 13 residues. Trimming shortened V by 2 bases and J by 4 bases, and 9 bases separated the two germline ends. Germline V gene data show CDR1 as MDHEN and CDR2 as SYDVKM. Study observations and caveats: Underestimated sizes of highly expanded clones could result from identical TCR molecules that share a barcode.

In preparing bulk TCR libraries, previously described methods and listed TCR primers were used. TCRdb ran MiXCR on the PCR reads and lists one entry per CDR3 protein. The table lists over 50,000 distinct CDR3 sequences, roughly 38% of them singletons. The receptor's source is a human donor in good health. Some libraries in this study had Jurkat cell RNA spiked in. The chain is built from TRBV28 and TRBJ2-7; D remains ambiguous. Sample: naive CD8+ T cells from blood, with Jurkat cell RNA spiked in. Subset denoted: FACS-sorted CD8+CD4-CCR7+CD45RA+ naive T cells. CDR3 amino acids: CASSLLQFYEQYF. Written as DNA, the CDR3 is TGTGCCAGCAGTTTACTACAGTTTTACGAGCAGTACTTC.